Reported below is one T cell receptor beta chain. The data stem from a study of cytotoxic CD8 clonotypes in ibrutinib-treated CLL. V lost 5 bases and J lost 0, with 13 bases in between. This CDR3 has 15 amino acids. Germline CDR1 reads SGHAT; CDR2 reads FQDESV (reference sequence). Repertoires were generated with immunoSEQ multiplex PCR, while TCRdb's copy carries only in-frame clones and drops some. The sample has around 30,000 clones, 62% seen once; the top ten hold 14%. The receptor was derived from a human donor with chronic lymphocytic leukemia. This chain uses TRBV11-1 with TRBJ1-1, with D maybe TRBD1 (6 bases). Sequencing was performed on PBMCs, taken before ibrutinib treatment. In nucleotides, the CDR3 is TGTGCCAGCAGCCCCCCAAGGGGGATGAACACTGAAGCTTTCTTT. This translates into CASSPPRGMNTEAFF.